This T cell receptor (beta chain) emerged from a study of shared clonotypes between healthy human individuals. Across the whole study: Three plates each covered CD4 naive and memory; CD8 naive two, CD8 memory one.

What CD8 memory combined were CD45RO+ cells and CCR7-negative CD45RA+ TemRA cells. The assay was immunoSEQ multiplex PCR, and TCRdb's table has in-frame clones only and misses some. Of around 300,000 clones in the sample, around 90% were seen once. Material: memory CD8+ T cells sorted from blood. Regarding subset: CD45RO+ cells pooled with CCR7-negative TemRA cells. This TCR derives from a man between 18 and 29 years old in good health.

CDR3 protein: CASSSPQGSGYTF. CDR3 in DNA: TGTGCCAGCAGCTCCCCACAGGGCTCTGGCTACACCTTC. The J gene is TRBJ1-2, the V gene TRBV5-4, with D maybe TRBD1 (6 bases). The CDR3 extends over 13 amino acids. The germline V and J ends were trimmed by 3 bases and 7 bases, with 13 bases remaining between them. Germline lookup yields CDR1 SGHNT and CDR2 YYREEE (reference sequence).